This TCR beta chain was recorded in a study of control samples from healthy donors and cancer patients. Sequencing was performed with immunoSEQ multiplex PCR; in TCRdb, only in-frame clones are kept and a portion is missing. The table has some 150,000 clones, around 90% seen once. V gave up 0 bases and J gave up 6 bases, with 13 bases separating them. CDR3 length: 14 residues. Germline values: CDR1 SGHRS, CDR2 YFSETQ. The sequenced sample was blood. This sequence originates from a man aged 25 to 40 in good health. The rearrangement uses TRBV5-1 and TRBJ2-7, with D perhaps being TRBD1 or TRBD2 (5 bases each). The CDR3 DNA follows: TGCGCCAGCAGCTTGGTTCAGGGTGGGACCGAGCAGTACTTC. Translation: CASSLVQGGTEQYF. The full variable domain, its missing parts supplied by reference TRBV5-1 and TRBJ2-7, is KAGVTQTPRYLIKTRGQQVTLSCSPISGHRSVSWYQQTPGQGLQFLFEYFSETQRNKGNFPGRFSGRQFSNSRSEMNVSTLELGDSALYLCASSLVQGGTEQYFGPGTRLTVT.